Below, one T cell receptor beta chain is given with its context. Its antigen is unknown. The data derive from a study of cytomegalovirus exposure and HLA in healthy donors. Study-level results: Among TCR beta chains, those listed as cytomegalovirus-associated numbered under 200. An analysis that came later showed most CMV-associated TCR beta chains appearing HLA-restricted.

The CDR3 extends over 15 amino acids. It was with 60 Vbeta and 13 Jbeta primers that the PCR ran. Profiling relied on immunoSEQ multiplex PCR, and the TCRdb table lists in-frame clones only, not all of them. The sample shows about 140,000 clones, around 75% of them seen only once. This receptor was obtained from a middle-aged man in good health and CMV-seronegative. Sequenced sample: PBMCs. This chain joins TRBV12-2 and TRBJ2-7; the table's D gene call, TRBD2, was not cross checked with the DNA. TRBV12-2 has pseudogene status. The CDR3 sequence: CASRLYCTSSYEQYF. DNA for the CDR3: TGTGCAAGTCGCTTATACTGCACGTCTTCCTACGAGCAGTACTTC.